This T cell receptor beta chain was sequenced for a study of cytomegalovirus exposure and HLA in healthy donors. PCR amplification relied on 60 Vbeta primers (plus 13 Jbeta primers). Measured with immunoSEQ multiplex PCR; TCRdb has only the in-frame clones, and not every one. Here the sample spans about 200,000 clones, around 84% being singletons. The germline CDR1 and CDR2 sequences are SGHNT and YENEEA. The CDR3 contains 16 residues. The J segment lost 1 base and the V segment lost 5 bases, leaving 3 bases of the junction unmatched. Sequencing used PBMCs. The origin of this receptor is a woman in her late teens or twenties in good health and CMV-seronegative. V and J are TRBV11-3 and TRBJ2-5; TRBD2 agrees at 14 bases. The DNA of the CDR3 is TGTGCCAGCAGCCGAGGGACTAGCGGGGGCCAAGAGACCCAGTACTTC. Translating gives CASSRGTSGGQETQYF.